Listed below are T cell receptor beta chains from one sample, sequenced in a study of T cells in Graves' hyperthyroidism and ophthalmopathy. TCRdb passed the multiplex PCR reads through MiXCR, listing each CDR3 protein once. The data contain a few hundred thousand distinct CDR3 sequences, approximately 14% of them singletons. The sample comprised blood. The origin of the receptors is a woman in her late teens or twenties with Graves' hyperthyroidism. CDR3s include the opening cysteine and the closing phenylalanine or tryptophan. Each record gives: V gene, clone size, D gene, J gene, CDR3 protein, CDR3 DNA. D genes are given only for firm matches. Rows give clone size only sometimes, using once, few, many, or a class for an expanded clone.

V gene: TRBV20-1
clone size: many
D gene: TRBD1
J gene: TRBJ1-1
CDR3 protein: CSAKQGAWRMNTEAFF
CDR3 DNA: TGCAGTGCTAAACAGGGGGCCTGGCGGATGAACACTGAAGCTTTCTTT

V gene: TRBV3-1
clone size: many
D gene: -
J gene: TRBJ1-2
CDR3 protein: CASSQTGTNGYTF
CDR3 DNA: TGTGCCAGCAGCCAGACAGGAACGAATGGCTACACCTTC

V gene: TRBV19
clone size: -
D gene: TRBD1
J gene: TRBJ1-1
CDR3 protein: CASVLGQGRTEAFF
CDR3 DNA: TGTGCCAGCGTTCTGGGACAGGGAAGGACTGAAGCTTTCTTT

V gene: TRBV18
clone size: many
D gene: -
J gene: TRBJ1-1
CDR3 protein: CASSRRPGVFNTEAFF
CDR3 DNA: TGTGCCAGCTCACGTCGTCCGGGGGTCTTTAACACTGAAGCTTTCTTT

V gene: TRBV7-3
clone size: many
D gene: TRBD1
J gene: TRBJ2-2
CDR3 protein: CASSMTGSTGELFF
CDR3 DNA: TGTGCCAGCAGCATGACAGGGAGCACCGGGGAGCTGTTTTTT

V gene: TRBV25-1
clone size: -
D gene: -
J gene: TRBJ2-5
CDR3 protein: CASSGGVAQYF
CDR3 DNA: TGTGCCAGCAGTGGGGGGGTCGCCCAGTACTTC

V gene: TRBV28
clone size: -
D gene: TRBD1
J gene: TRBJ1-5
CDR3 protein: CASSFAGTGNSNQPQHF
CDR3 DNA: TGTGCCAGCAGTTTCGCCGGGACAGGGAATAGCAATCAGCCCCAGCATTTT

V gene: TRBV2
clone size: many
D gene: -
J gene: TRBJ2-7
CDR3 protein: CASSVSRARYEQYF
CDR3 DNA: TGTGCCAGCAGTGTTAGCAGGGCACGGTACGAGCAGTACTTC

V gene: TRBV2
clone size: -
D gene: -
J gene: TRBJ2-3
CDR3 protein: CASSEPSGQTDTQYF
CDR3 DNA: TGTGCCAGCAGTGAACCCAGCGGGCAAACAGATACGCAGTATTTT

V gene: TRBV5-1
clone size: many
D gene: -
J gene: TRBJ1-2
CDR3 protein: CASSLVTGYGYTF
CDR3 DNA: TGCGCCAGCAGCTTGGTAACCGGCTATGGCTACACCTTC

V gene: TRBV3-1
clone size: few
D gene: -
J gene: TRBJ2-3
CDR3 protein: CASSQDWGPGQRGTDTQYF
CDR3 DNA: TGTGCCAGCAGCCAAGATTGGGGCCCTGGACAGCGGGGCACAGATACGCAGTATTTT

V gene: TRBV10-3
clone size: few
D gene: TRBD2
J gene: TRBJ2-5
CDR3 protein: CAISETASGIQETQYF
CDR3 DNA: TGTGCCATCAGTGAGACAGCTAGCGGGATCCAAGAGACCCAGTACTTC

V gene: TRBV12-3/TRBV12-4
clone size: -
D gene: TRBD2
J gene: TRBJ2-5
CDR3 protein: CASSLVLAGAGTQYF
CDR3 DNA: TGTGCCAGCAGTTTAGTATTAGCGGGTGCGGGGACCCAGTACTTC

V gene: TRBV12-3/TRBV12-4
clone size: many
D gene: TRBD1
J gene: TRBJ1-5
CDR3 protein: CASSFRDRGYSNQPQHF
CDR3 DNA: TGTGCCAGCAGTTTTCGGGACAGGGGTTATAGCAATCAGCCCCAGCATTTT

V gene: TRBV15
clone size: many
D gene: -
J gene: TRBJ2-5
CDR3 protein: CATSTAGAQETQYF
CDR3 DNA: TGTGCCACCAGCACCGCAGGGGCCCAAGAGACCCAGTACTTC

V gene: TRBV5-1
clone size: few
D gene: TRBD1
J gene: TRBJ2-5
CDR3 protein: CASRGTGVQETQYF
CDR3 DNA: TGCGCCAGCCGCGGGACAGGGGTTCAGGAGACCCAGTACTTC

V gene: TRBV20-1
clone size: many
D gene: TRBD2
J gene: TRBJ2-7
CDR3 protein: CSARDQRGSIYEQYF
CDR3 DNA: TGCAGTGCTAGAGACCAACGCGGGAGCATATACGAGCAGTACTTC

V gene: TRBV6-1
clone size: -
D gene: TRBD2
J gene: TRBJ2-1
CDR3 protein: CASREAGWTYNEQFF
CDR3 DNA: TGTGCCAGCAGGGAAGCGGGGTGGACCTACAATGAGCAGTTCTTC

V gene: TRBV28
clone size: many
D gene: TRBD1
J gene: TRBJ2-1
CDR3 protein: CASSPHSPGTGIGEQFF
CDR3 DNA: TGTGCCAGCAGTCCGCACTCTCCCGGGACAGGGATCGGTGAGCAGTTCTTC

V gene: TRBV24-1
clone size: many
D gene: -
J gene: TRBJ2-5
CDR3 protein: CATSDDTETQYF
CDR3 DNA: TGTGCCACCAGTGACGACACGGAGACCCAGTACTTC

V gene: TRBV7-9
clone size: few
D gene: -
J gene: TRBJ1-3
CDR3 protein: CASSSPAGGSGNTIYF
CDR3 DNA: TGTGCCAGCAGCTCACCTGCCGGAGGGTCGGGAAACACCATATATTTT

V gene: TRBV7-8
clone size: many
D gene: TRBD1
J gene: TRBJ1-5
CDR3 protein: CASSQVDRDGQPQHF
CDR3 DNA: TGTGCCAGCAGCCAAGTAGACAGGGACGGTCAGCCCCAGCATTTT

V gene: TRBV10-2
clone size: many
D gene: TRBD1
J gene: TRBJ2-7
CDR3 protein: CASRQGTGSYEQYF
CDR3 DNA: TGCGCCAGCAGGCAAGGGACAGGGTCCTACGAGCAGTACTTC

V gene: TRBV12-3/TRBV12-4
clone size: many
D gene: -
J gene: TRBJ1-3
CDR3 protein: CASSGQILVNTIYF
CDR3 DNA: TGTGCCAGCAGCGGACAGATCCTTGTAAACACCATATATTTT

V gene: TRBV20-1
clone size: many
D gene: TRBD2
J gene: TRBJ2-7
CDR3 protein: CSFASGSSHEQYF
CDR3 DNA: TGCAGTTTTGCTAGCGGGAGCTCTCACGAGCAGTACTTC

V gene: TRBV10-3
clone size: few
D gene: -
J gene: TRBJ1-1
CDR3 protein: CAISAGSNTEAFF
CDR3 DNA: TGTGCCATCAGCGCGGGATCGAACACTGAAGCTTTCTTT

V gene: TRBV5-1
clone size: few
D gene: -
J gene: TRBJ2-7
CDR3 protein: CASSLTGFRGDEQYF
CDR3 DNA: TGCGCCAGCAGCTTAACAGGGTTTAGAGGTGACGAGCAGTACTTC

V gene: TRBV12-3/TRBV12-4
clone size: many
D gene: -
J gene: TRBJ2-5
CDR3 protein: CASSLEAPQETQYF
CDR3 DNA: TGTGCCAGCAGTTTGGAGGCCCCCCAAGAGACCCAGTACTTC

V gene: TRBV29-1
clone size: -
D gene: -
J gene: TRBJ2-1
CDR3 protein: CSVERASYNEQFF
CDR3 DNA: TGCAGCGTTGAAAGGGCCAGTTACAATGAGCAGTTCTTC

V gene: TRBV7-6
clone size: many
D gene: -
J gene: TRBJ2-3
CDR3 protein: CASSPGVDTQYF
CDR3 DNA: TGTGCCAGCAGCCCGGGTGTGGATACGCAGTATTTT

V gene: TRBV5-4
clone size: -
D gene: -
J gene: TRBJ1-5
CDR3 protein: CASSLGPVNQPQHF
CDR3 DNA: TGTGCCAGCAGCTTGGGACCCGTTAATCAGCCCCAGCATTTT

V gene: TRBV7-9
clone size: few
D gene: TRBD2
J gene: TRBJ2-5
CDR3 protein: CASSLRFGLAGGETQYF
CDR3 DNA: TGTGCCAGCAGCTTAAGATTCGGACTAGCGGGAGGAGAGACCCAGTACTTC